The clone carrying this T cell receptor (beta chain) was seen only a few times. Only patients with CD8+CD57+ cell expansion on flow cytometry were chosen for sequencing. Genomic DNA templated the TCR beta VDJ and CDR3 profiling. TCRdb independently ran MiXCR on the reads; one entry per CDR3 protein. The sample lists under 350,000 distinct CDR3 sequences; 45% to 65% were seen once. The CDR3 runs 15 residues. V trimming: 3 bases; J trimming: 0 bases; junction bases outside the gene matches: 1. Looked up from germline, CDR1 is ENHRY and CDR2 is SYGVKD. These data belong to a study of CD8+CD57+ T cells in acquired aplastic anemia.

The chain carries TRBV10-3 and TRBJ2-1, with 8 bases identical to TRBD2. The material sequenced was sorted CD4+, CD8+, or CD8+CD57+ T cells (not recorded which) from PBMCs. The TCR sequence derives from a human donor with aplastic anemia. This chain's CDR3 is CAISDGRASYNEQFF. DNA of the CDR3: TGTGCCATCAGTGACGGGAGGGCCTCCTACAATGAGCAGTTCTTC.